This T cell receptor beta chain was observed in a study of CD8 T cells in Susac syndrome. The CDR3 loop spans 17 amino acids. J lost 0 bases, V lost 5 bases, and 11 bases had no gene match. In germline, CDR1 is SEHNR, CDR2 FQNEAQ (reference sequence). TEMRA cells were FACS-enriched, while CD8+ and CD4+ T cells were negatively isolated. Random hexamers were used to reverse transcribe an amount of about 0.45 to 1 ug RNA. Using its own MiXCR run on the immunoSEQ multiplex PCR reads, TCRdb lists one record per CDR3 protein. The sample has 240,000 or so distinct CDR3 sequences; about 95% are singletons. The J gene is TRBJ2-3, the V gene TRBV7-9, with TRBD1 identical over 7 bases. The source material was CD4+ T cells from PBMCs. This receptor was obtained from a human donor with Susac syndrome. CDR3 nucleotides: TGTGCCAGCAGCCCGAGGGGGTACAGGGGAAGCACAGATACGCAGTATTTT. Encoded protein: CASSPRGYRGSTDTQYF.